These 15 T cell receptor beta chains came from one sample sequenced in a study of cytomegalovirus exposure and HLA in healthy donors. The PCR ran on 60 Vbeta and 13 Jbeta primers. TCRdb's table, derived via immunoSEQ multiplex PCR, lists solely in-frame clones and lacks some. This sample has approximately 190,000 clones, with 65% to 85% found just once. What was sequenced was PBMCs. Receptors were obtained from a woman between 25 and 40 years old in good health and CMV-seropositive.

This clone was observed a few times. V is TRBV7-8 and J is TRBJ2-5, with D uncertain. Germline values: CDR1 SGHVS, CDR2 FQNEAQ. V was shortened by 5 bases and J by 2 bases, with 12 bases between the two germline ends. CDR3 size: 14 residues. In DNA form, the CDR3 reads TGTGCCAGCAGCCACAGATTTCCACAAGAGACCCAGTACTTC. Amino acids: CASSHRFPQETQYF.

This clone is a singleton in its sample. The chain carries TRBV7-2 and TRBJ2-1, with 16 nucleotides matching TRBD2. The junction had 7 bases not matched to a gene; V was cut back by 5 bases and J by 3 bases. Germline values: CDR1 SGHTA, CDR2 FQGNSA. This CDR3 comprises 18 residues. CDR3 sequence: CASSLGLAGGPFYNEQFF. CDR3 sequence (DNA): TGTGCCAGCAGCCTGGGACTAGCGGGAGGGCCGTTCTACAATGAGCAGTTCTTC. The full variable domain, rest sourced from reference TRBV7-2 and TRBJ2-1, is GAGVSQSPSNKVTEKGKDVELRCDPISGHTALYWYRQSLGQGLEFLIYFQGNSAPDKSGLPSDRFSAERTGGSVSTLTIQRTQQEDSAVYLCASSLGLAGGPFYNEQFFGPGTRLTVL.

In DNA, the CDR3 is TGTGCCAGCAGCTTAGCTCAGGGGGCCATGAACACTGAAGCTTTCTTT. Its protein is CASSLAQGAMNTEAFF. This chain uses TRBV7-8 with TRBJ1-1, with TRBD1 matching over 8 bases. Unmatched junction bases numbered 3, after V lost 0 bases and J lost 0 bases. CDR1 is SGHVS, CDR2 FQNEAQ, per germline. The CDR3 contains 16 residues.

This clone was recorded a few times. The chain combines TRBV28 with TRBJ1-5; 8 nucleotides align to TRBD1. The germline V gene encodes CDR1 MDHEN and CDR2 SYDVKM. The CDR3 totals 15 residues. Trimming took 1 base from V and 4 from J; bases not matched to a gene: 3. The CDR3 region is CASSLLQGANQPQHF. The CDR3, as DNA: TGTGCCAGCAGTTTATTGCAGGGGGCGAATCAGCCCCAGCATTTT.

CDR3: CASSPEVRGNIQYF. The CDR3 DNA sequence: TGTGCCAGCAGCCCGGAAGTCAGGGGTAACATTCAGTACTTC. The genes are TRBV14 and TRBJ2-4; possibly TRBD1 for D (6 bases). V lost 4 bases, J lost 7 bases, and 14 bases lay in between. Germline values: CDR1 SGHDN, CDR2 FVKESK. The CDR3 totals 14 residues.

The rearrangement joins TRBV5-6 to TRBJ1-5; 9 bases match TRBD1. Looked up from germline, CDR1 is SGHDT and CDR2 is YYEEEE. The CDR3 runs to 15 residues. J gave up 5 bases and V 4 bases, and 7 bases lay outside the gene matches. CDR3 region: CASSRGQGQDQPQHF. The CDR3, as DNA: TGTGCCAGCAGCCGCGGACAGGGGCAAGATCAGCCCCAGCATTTT.

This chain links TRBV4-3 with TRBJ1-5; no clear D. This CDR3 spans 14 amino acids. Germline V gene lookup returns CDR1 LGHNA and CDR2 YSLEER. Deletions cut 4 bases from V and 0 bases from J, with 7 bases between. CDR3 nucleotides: TGCGCCAGCAGCCTGGACTATAGCAATCAGCCCCAGCATTTT. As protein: CASSLDYSNQPQHF.

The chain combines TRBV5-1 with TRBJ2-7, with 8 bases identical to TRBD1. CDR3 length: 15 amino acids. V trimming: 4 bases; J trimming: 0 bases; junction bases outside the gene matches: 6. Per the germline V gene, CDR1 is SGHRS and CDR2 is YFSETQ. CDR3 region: CASSLLGTGSYEQYF. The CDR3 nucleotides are TGCGCCAGCAGCCTGCTGGGGACAGGCTCCTACGAGCAGTACTTC.

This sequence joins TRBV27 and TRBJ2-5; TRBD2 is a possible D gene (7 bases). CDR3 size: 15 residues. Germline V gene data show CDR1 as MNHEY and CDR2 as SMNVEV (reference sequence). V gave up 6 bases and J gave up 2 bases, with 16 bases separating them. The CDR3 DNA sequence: TGTGCCAGCAGCTGGACGCGGGGGCGTCAAGAGACCCAGTACTTC. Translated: CASSWTRGRQETQYF.

CDR3 sequence reads: CASSFPPPDSNQPQHF. As DNA, the CDR3 is TGTGCCAGCAGTTTTCCCCCCCCAGATAGCAATCAGCCCCAGCATTTT. J is TRBJ1-5 and V is TRBV28; D unclear. V lost 3 bases, J lost 0 bases, and 12 bases lay in between. CDR3 length equals 16 residues. Germline loops: CDR1 MDHEN, CDR2 SYDVKM.

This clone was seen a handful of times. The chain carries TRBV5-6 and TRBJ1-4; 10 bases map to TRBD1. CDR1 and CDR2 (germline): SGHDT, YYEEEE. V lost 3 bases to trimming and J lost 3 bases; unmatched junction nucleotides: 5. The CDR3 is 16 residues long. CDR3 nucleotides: TGTGCCAGCAGCTCGGGACAGGGGTGGGCTAATGAAAAACTGTTTTTT. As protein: CASSSGQGWANEKLFF.

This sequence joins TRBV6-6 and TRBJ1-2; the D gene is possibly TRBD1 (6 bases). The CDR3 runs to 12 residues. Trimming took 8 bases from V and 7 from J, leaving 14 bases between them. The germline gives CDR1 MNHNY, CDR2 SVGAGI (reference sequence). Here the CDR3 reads CASSFDRSGYTF. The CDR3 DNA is TGTGCCAGCTCATTCGACAGGAGTGGCTACACCTTC.

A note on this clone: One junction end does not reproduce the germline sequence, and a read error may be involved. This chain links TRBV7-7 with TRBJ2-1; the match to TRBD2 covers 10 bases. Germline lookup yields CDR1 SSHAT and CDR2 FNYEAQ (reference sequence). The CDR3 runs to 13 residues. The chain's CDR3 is CASSGGAYNEQFF. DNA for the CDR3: TGTGCTAGCAGCGGGGGGGCTTACAATGAGCAGTTCTTC.

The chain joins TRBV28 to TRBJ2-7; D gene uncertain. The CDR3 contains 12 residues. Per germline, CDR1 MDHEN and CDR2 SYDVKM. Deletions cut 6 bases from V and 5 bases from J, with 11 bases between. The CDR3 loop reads CASSYGFDEQYF. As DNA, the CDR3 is TGTGCCAGCAGCTACGGGTTTGACGAGCAGTACTTC. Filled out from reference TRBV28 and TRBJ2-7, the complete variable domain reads DVKVTQSSRYLVKRTGEKVFLECVQDMDHENMFWYRQDPGLGLRLIYFSYDVKMKEKGDIPEGYSVSREKKERFSLILESASTNQTSMYLCASSYGFDEQYFGPGTRLTVT.

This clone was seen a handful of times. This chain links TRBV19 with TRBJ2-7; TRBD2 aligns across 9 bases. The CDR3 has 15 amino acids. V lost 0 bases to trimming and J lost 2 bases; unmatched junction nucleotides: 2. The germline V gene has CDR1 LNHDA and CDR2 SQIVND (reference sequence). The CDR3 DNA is TGTGCCAGTAGTATAGATCGCGGGGGGGCCTACGAGCAGTACTTC. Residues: CASSIDRGGAYEQYF. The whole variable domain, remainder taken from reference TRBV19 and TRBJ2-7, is DGGITQSPKYLFRKEGQNVTLSCEQNLNHDAMYWYRQDPGQGLRLIYYSQIVNDFQKGDIAEGYSVSREKKESFPLTVTSAQKNPTAFYLCASSIDRGGAYEQYFGPGTRLTVT.